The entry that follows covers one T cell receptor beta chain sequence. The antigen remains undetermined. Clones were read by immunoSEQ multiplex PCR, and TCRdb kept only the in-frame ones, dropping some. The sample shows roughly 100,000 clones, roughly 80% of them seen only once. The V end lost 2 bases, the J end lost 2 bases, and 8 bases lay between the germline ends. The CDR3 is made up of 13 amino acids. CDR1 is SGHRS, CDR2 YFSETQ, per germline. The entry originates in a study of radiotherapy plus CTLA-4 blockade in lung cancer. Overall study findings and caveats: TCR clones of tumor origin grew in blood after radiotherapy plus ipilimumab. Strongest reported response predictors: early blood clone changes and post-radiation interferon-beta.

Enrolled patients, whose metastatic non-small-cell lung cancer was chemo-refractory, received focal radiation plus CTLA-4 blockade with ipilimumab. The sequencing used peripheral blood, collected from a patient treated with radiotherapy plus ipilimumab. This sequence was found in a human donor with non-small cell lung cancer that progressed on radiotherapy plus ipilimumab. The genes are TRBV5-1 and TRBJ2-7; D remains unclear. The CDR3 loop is CASSLSGTYEQYF. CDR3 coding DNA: TGCGCCAGCAGCTTATCTGGCACCTACGAGCAGTACTTC.